Each of the 26 T cell receptor beta chains below was sequenced from the same sample in a study of metastatic and nonmetastatic thyroid tumors. Thyroid surgery was preceded by no treatment in any patient. TCRdb ran MiXCR on the PCR reads. Here the sample spans under 20,000 clones, 29% being singletons. Sequenced material: tumor tissue. Every receptor here comes from a male donor with papillary thyroid cancer or a benign thyroid nodule (not recorded which). Some clones in this sample may be carry-over from other donors' samples.

The V call is TRBV27, the J call TRBJ1-1, with D unresolved. V was shortened by 2 bases and J by 8 bases, with 18 bases between the two germline ends. Germline CDR1 reads MNHEY; CDR2 reads SMNVEV (reference sequence). This CDR3 has 15 amino acids. In nucleotides, the CDR3 is TGTGCCAGCAGTTTAGAGAGCGCCCCGAAGGTGGAAGCTTTCTTT. Amino acid sequence: CASSLESAPKVEAFF.

This clone was seen many times. The chain is built from TRBV18 and TRBJ1-3, with 7 positions matching TRBD1. The V gene end was trimmed by 2 bases and the J gene end by 3 bases; junction bases not matched to a gene: 1. Looked up from germline, CDR1 is KGHSH and CDR2 is LQKENI. The CDR3 runs to 14 residues. CDR3 loop: CASSPDRDGNTIYF. The CDR3 DNA is TGTGCCAGCTCACCAGACAGGGATGGAAACACCATATATTTT.

This clone occurred many times. J is TRBJ2-2 and V is TRBV27, with D perhaps matching TRBD2 (6 bases). This CDR3 is 14 amino acids long. The ends were cut back, 7 bases at V and 4 bases at J, with 13 bases in the middle. Germline V gene data show CDR1 as MNHEY and CDR2 as SMNVEV (reference sequence). CDR3: CASISTAGTGELFF. The CDR3 DNA sequence: TGTGCCAGCATCAGTACAGCGGGCACCGGGGAGCTGTTTTTT.

This clone was seen more than once but under ten times. This sequence joins TRBV28 and TRBJ1-2; 7 bases fit TRBD1. Germline CDR1 MDHEN, CDR2 SYDVKM. The length of the CDR3 is 17 residues. Trimming at V came to 4 bases and at J to 4 bases, leaving 15 bases not matched to a gene. DNA for the CDR3: TGTGCCAGCAGTTCCCCCCAATCCACAGGGGTGGCCTATGGCTACACCTTC. It encodes CASSSPQSTGVAYGYTF.

V usage is TRBV11-2 and J usage is TRBJ2-2, with D hard to call. The germline gives CDR1 SGHAT, CDR2 FQNNGV. The CDR3 extends over 14 amino acids. Trimming pared 4 bases from V and 6 bases from J, leaving 12 bases between. CDR3: CASSCRRVPGELFF. CDR3 DNA: TGTGCCAGCAGCTGTCGACGGGTGCCCGGGGAGCTGTTTTTT. Together with reference TRBV11-2 and TRBJ2-2, the CDR3 gives the full variable domain: EAGVAQSPRYKIIEKRQSVAFWCNPISGHATLYWYQQILGQGPKLLIQFQNNGVVDDSQLPKDRFSAERLKGVDSTLKIQPAKLEDSAVYLCASSCRRVPGELFFGEGSRLTVL.

Many counts were recorded for this clone. The DNA of the CDR3 is TGTGCCAGCAGCCAAGATTTGAGGGGCTACACCTTC. Its translation: CASSQDLRGYTF. The chain employs TRBV4-2 and TRBJ1-2, with D uncertain. The germline V gene encodes CDR1 LGHNA and CDR2 YNFKEQ. Deletions cut 0 bases from V and 8 bases from J, with 7 bases between. This CDR3 region has 12 residues.

This clone was detected a few times. The chain uses TRBV6-2 or TRBV6-3 and TRBJ2-7; 7 bases are a match to TRBD2. Germline V gene sequence: CDR1 MNHEY, CDR2 SVGEGT. Trimming at V came to 2 bases and at J to 5 bases, leaving 6 bases not matched to a gene. The length of the CDR3 is 14 residues. The CDR3 nucleotides read TGTGCCAGCAGTTACGCGGGAGTAGCACACGAGCAGTACTTC. As protein: CASSYAGVAHEQYF.

CDR3 nucleotides: TGTGCCAGCAGCCAAGGGACTAGCGATTACGAGCAGTACTTC. Translation: CASSQGTSDYEQYF. V gene TRBV14 combines with J gene TRBJ2-7, with 9 positions matching TRBD2. The CDR3 loop spans 14 amino acids. Germline V gene data show CDR1 as SGHDN and CDR2 as FVKESK. Unmatched junction bases numbered 2, after V lost 1 base and J lost 4 bases. The variable domain in full, completed from reference TRBV14 and TRBJ2-7, reads EAGVTQFPSHSVIEKGQTVTLRCDPISGHDNLYWYRRVMGKEIKFLLHFVKESKQDESGMPNNRFLAERTGGTYSTLKVQPAELEDSGVYFCASSQGTSDYEQYFGPGTRLTVT.

This clone was seen at least ten times. This rearrangement joins TRBV28 to TRBJ2-5, with 7 bases that match TRBD1. The CDR3 spans 13 residues. Per germline, CDR1 MDHEN and CDR2 SYDVKM. The CDR3 loop is CGPGGQVGETQYF. The CDR3 nucleotides read TGTGGACCCGGAGGACAGGTCGGGGAGACCCAGTACTTC.

Relative to its sample, this clone is medium-sized. V gene TRBV19 combines with J gene TRBJ1-1; no clear D. The CDR3 runs 15 residues. V lost 4 bases and J 2 bases, leaving 14 bases between the germline ends. CDR1 LNHDA and CDR2 SQIVND come from the germline V gene (reference sequence). The CDR3 nucleotides are TGTGCCAGTAGTAATCTCGGGTGGGGAAACACTGAAGCTTTCTTT. It yields the protein CASSNLGWGNTEAFF. Looking up the rest from reference TRBV19 and TRBJ1-1 gives the full variable domain: DGGITQSPKYLFRKEGQNVTLSCEQNLNHDAMYWYRQDPGQGLRLIYYSQIVNDFQKGDIAEGYSVSREKKESFPLTVTSAQKNPTAFYLCASSNLGWGNTEAFFGQGTRLTVV.

The rearrangement joins TRBV11-3 to TRBJ2-7, with TRBD2 matching over 9 bases. The V gene end was trimmed by 5 bases and the J gene end by 3 bases; junction bases not matched to a gene: 5. Germline CDR1 is SGHNT and CDR2 is YENEEA. CDR3 length: 14 amino acids. Here the CDR3 reads CASSPGLAYYEQYF. The CDR3 DNA sequence: TGTGCCAGCAGCCCAGGACTAGCGTACTACGAGCAGTACTTC. Variable domain in full (rest from reference TRBV11-3 and TRBJ2-7): EAGVVQSPRYKIIEKKQPVAFWCNPISGHNTLYWYLQNLGQGPELLIRYENEEAVDDSQLPKDRFSAERLKGVDSTLKIQPAELGDSAVYLCASSPGLAYYEQYFGPGTRLTVT.

The V and J genes are TRBV9 and TRBJ2-1; D unclear. V lost 0 bases and J lost 2, with 15 bases in between. CDR3 length: 17 residues. CDR1 is SGDLS and CDR2 is YYNGEE in the germline V gene. The chain's CDR3 is CASSVDWAELPYNEQFF. The DNA for the CDR3 is TGTGCCAGCAGCGTAGACTGGGCGGAGCTACCCTACAATGAGCAGTTCTTC.

Within the sample, this clone is medium-sized. This rearrangement joins TRBV27 to TRBJ2-2; 8 positions agree with TRBD1. The CDR3 is 16 residues long. The germline V gene encodes CDR1 MNHEY and CDR2 SMNVEV (reference sequence). V lost 9 bases to trimming and J lost 2 bases; unmatched junction nucleotides: 11. DNA for the CDR3: TGTGCCAGTAACCCCGGGACAGGACACAACACCGGGGAGCTGTTTTTT. This encodes CASNPGTGHNTGELFF.

The rearrangement joins TRBV7-8 to TRBJ2-2; a weak D match, TRBD2 (5 bases). Trimming stripped 3 bases from V and 1 base from J, with 9 bases between. Germline V gives CDR1 SGHVS, CDR2 FQNEAQ. The CDR3 consists of 15 residues. This CDR3 is CASSFRTGNTGELFF. CDR3 coding DNA: TGTGCCAGCAGCTTCCGGACTGGGAACACCGGGGAGCTGTTTTTT.

The V and J genes are TRBV7-2 and TRBJ1-2; 8 positions match TRBD1. This CDR3 contains 15 residues. Trimming removed 4 bases from V and 8 bases from J; junction bases left unmatched: 12. Germline V gene data show CDR1 as SGHTA and CDR2 as FQGNSA. In DNA, the CDR3 is TGTGCCAGCAGCTCCCGCGGAGACAGGGGTGGAGGCTACACCTTC. This sequence encodes CASSSRGDRGGGYTF.

This clone was picked up a small number of times. The junction and the germline gene differ at one end; a read error may be behind it. V usage is TRBV28 and J usage is TRBJ2-5; 9 bases agree with TRBD1. Germline V gene data show CDR1 as MDHEN and CDR2 as SYDVKM. The CDR3 extends over 13 amino acids. CDR3 DNA sequence: TGTGCCAGCAGCTACAGGGGGCTGGAGACCCAGAACTTC. Protein product: CASSYRGLETQNF.

This clone has only a few counts. The chain has TRBV6-1 and TRBJ2-7; weak D call: TRBD2 (6 bases). The CDR3 is 15 amino acids. V dropped 4 bases and J dropped 7 bases, with 20 bases sitting between them. Looked up from germline, CDR1 is MNHNS and CDR2 is SASEGT. CDR3 protein: CASSARLGAFGEQYF. CDR3 sequence (DNA): TGTGCCAGCAGTGCCCGACTAGGGGCATTCGGGGAGCAGTACTTC.

This clone is labeled medium-sized (0.01 to 0.1%). For the CDR3, the DNA is TGCAGTGCTAGAGGACCGAGGGATCCCGCCTACGAGCAGTACTTC. Protein sequence: CSARGPRDPAYEQYF. This sequence joins TRBV20-1 and TRBJ2-7, with D possibly being TRBD2 (5 bases). Trimming took off 1 base at V and 2 bases at J, with 15 bases between the two ends. Germline CDR1 DFQATT, CDR2 SNEGSKA (reference sequence). The CDR3 contains 15 residues.

Comment on this clone: One junction end does not reproduce the germline sequence, and a read error may be involved. The chain carries TRBV3-1 and TRBJ2-7; D is unresolved. Germline assignment: CDR1 LGHDT and CDR2 YNNKEL (reference sequence). The CDR3 is 13 amino acids. The CDR3 here is CASIQVRGGEQYF. CDR3 bases: TGTGCCAGCATCCAAGTACGAGGTGGCGAGCAGTACTTC.

The chain carries TRBV30 and TRBJ2-6, with 7 nucleotides matching TRBD1. Losses at the gene ends were 4 bases for V and 3 bases for J; bases not matched to a gene: 3. Germline values: CDR1 GTSNPN, CDR2 SVGIG (reference sequence). The CDR3 totals 14 residues. For the CDR3, the DNA is TGTGCCTGGAATCAGGGGGTTGGGGCCAACGTCCTGACTTTC. It is translated as CAWNQGVGANVLTF.

This clone was picked up a small number of times. The germline gene is not matched at one end of the junction; a read error may be the cause. As DNA, the CDR3 is TGTGCCGGCAGCGAGGGGCGGACAGATACGCAGTATTTT. Protein product: CAGSEGRTDTQYF. The chain links TRBV28 to TRBJ2-3; D is perhaps TRBD1 or TRBD2 (5 bases each). Germline V CDR1 and CDR2: MDHEN, SYDVKM. This CDR3 has 13 residues.

The chain combines TRBV14 with TRBJ2-1, with 14 bases lining up with TRBD2. CDR1 and CDR2 from the germline V gene are SGHDN and FVKESK. The junction had 7 bases not matched to a gene; V was cut back by 5 bases and J by 7 bases. The CDR3 consists of 16 residues. The CDR3 here is CASSLGTSGRGNEQFF. The CDR3 coding sequence is TGTGCCAGCAGCTTAGGGACTAGCGGGAGAGGAAATGAGCAGTTCTTC.

This clone appeared many times. The chain couples TRBV28 to TRBJ2-5, with D possibly matching TRBD1 (5 bases). This CDR3 contains 16 residues. Germline V gene sequence: CDR1 MDHEN, CDR2 SYDVKM. V shed 4 bases and J shed 5 bases, with 20 bases lying between them. The CDR3: CASSSQSGWGRETQYF. The CDR3 DNA is TGTGCCAGCAGTTCACAGTCTGGATGGGGCCGGGAGACCCAGTACTTC.

The rearrangement joins TRBV4-1 to TRBJ2-7; 7 bases match TRBD2. There are 16 residues in the CDR3. The V gene end was trimmed by 4 bases and the J gene end by 3 bases; junction bases not matched to a gene: 12. CDR1 is MGHRA and CDR2 is YSYEKL in the germline V gene. In nucleotides, the CDR3 is TGCGCCAGCAGCCGCCAGCAGGCTAGCGGAATCTACGAGCAGTACTTC. Its protein product is CASSRQQASGIYEQYF.

By sample share, this clone is medium-sized. Here the CDR3 reads CASSLASRVTSYGYTF. CDR3 in DNA: TGTGCCAGCAGTTTAGCGTCAAGGGTAACTTCCTATGGCTACACCTTC. The chain couples TRBV12-3 or TRBV12-4 to TRBJ1-2, with D hard to call. V dropped 0 bases and J dropped 4 bases, with 15 bases sitting between them. This CDR3 has 16 amino acids.

This clone was found many times. The chain carries TRBV4-1 and TRBJ1-4; no firm D call. The germline V gene encodes CDR1 MGHRA and CDR2 YSYEKL. V shed 0 bases and J shed 4 bases, with 9 bases lying between them. This CDR3 is built from 15 residues. The CDR3, as DNA: TGCGCCAGCAGCCAAGATGTAGGGAATAATGAAAAACTGTTTTTT. Amino acids: CASSQDVGNNEKLFF.